The entry below gives a single T cell receptor beta chain sequence along with its context. Its antigen is still unknown. Profiling relied on immunoSEQ multiplex PCR, and the TCRdb table lists in-frame clones only, not all of them. This sample carries around 23,000 clones, 70% to 85% of them seen once, and the ten largest clones take under 15%. The sample belongs to a study of T cells in tuberculosis. On the study more broadly: Blood was taken before or within 7 days of anti-tuberculosis therapy. Findings of the study overall: Active tuberculosis alpha repertoires lay closer to GMM-specific TCRs than controls'.

As for time point: new active TB diagnosis, blood taken before or within 7 days of starting treatment. The material sequenced was PBMCs, taken at tuberculosis diagnosis. The source is an adult with tuberculosis.

CDR3 coding DNA: TGTGCCAGCAGCGTCCTAGGGACAGGGGGGACTGAAGCTTTCTTT. Amino acid sequence: CASSVLGTGGTEAFF. The chain carries TRBV7-6 and TRBJ1-1; TRBD1 agrees at 11 bases. CDR1 SGHVS and CDR2 FNYEAQ come from the germline V gene. CDR3 length: 15 residues. With V trimmed by 5 bases and J by 5 bases, 7 bases remained unmatched.